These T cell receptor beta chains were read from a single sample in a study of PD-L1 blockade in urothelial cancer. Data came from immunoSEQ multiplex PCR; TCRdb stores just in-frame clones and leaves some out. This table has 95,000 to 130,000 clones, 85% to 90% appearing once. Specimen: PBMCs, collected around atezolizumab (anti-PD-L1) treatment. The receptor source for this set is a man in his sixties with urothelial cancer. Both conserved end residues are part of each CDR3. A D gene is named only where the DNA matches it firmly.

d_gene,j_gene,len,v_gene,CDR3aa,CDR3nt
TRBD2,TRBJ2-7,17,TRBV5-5,CASSWRGTSGGANEQYF,TGTGCCAGCAGCTGGAGGGGGACTAGCGGGGGGGCGAACGAGCAGTACTTC
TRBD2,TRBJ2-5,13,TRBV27,CASSFELAGAQYF,TGTGCCAGCAGTTTCGAACTAGCGGGGGCCCAGTACTTC
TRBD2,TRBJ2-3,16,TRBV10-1,CASSPTGLAGEDTQYF,TGCGCCAGCAGTCCCACCGGACTAGCGGGAGAAGATACGCAGTATTTT
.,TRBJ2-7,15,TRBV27,CASKFAGVSSYEQYF,TGTGCCAGCAAATTCGCCGGGGTCAGCTCCTACGAGCAGTACTTC
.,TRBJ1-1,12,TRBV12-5,CASGLVYEGAFF,TGTGCTAGTGGTTTGGTTTACGAGGGAGCTTTCTTT
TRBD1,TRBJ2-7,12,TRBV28,CASSLWDRDPYF,TGTGCCAGCAGTTTATGGGACAGGGATCCGTACTTC
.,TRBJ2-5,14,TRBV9,CASSVATGGETQYF,TGTGCCAGCAGCGTAGCTACCGGGGGAGAGACCCAGTACTTC
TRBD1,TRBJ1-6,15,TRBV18,CASSAGTGVNSPLHF,TGTGCCAGCTCGGCCGGGACAGGGGTGAATTCACCCCTCCACTTT
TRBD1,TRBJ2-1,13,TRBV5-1,CASSAGQGQEQFF,TGCGCCAGCAGCGCCGGACAGGGACAAGAGCAGTTCTTC
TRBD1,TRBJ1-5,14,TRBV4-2,CASSQTGGSQPQHF,TGTGCCAGCAGCCAAACAGGGGGTAGTCAGCCCCAGCATTTT